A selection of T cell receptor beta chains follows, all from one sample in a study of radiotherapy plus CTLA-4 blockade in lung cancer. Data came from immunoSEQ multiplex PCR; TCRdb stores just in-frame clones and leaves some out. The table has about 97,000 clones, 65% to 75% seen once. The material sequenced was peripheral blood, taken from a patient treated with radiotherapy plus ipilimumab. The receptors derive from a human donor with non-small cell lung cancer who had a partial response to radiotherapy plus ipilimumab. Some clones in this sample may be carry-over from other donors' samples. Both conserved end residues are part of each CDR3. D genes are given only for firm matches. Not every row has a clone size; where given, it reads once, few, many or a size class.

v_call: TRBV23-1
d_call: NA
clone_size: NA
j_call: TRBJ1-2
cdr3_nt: TGCGCCAGCAGCCAAGGGGCCACGGAACTCTATGGCTACACCTTC
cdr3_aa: CASSQGATELYGYTF

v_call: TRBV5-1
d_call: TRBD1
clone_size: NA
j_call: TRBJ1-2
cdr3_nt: TGCGCCAGCAGCTTGGATGGGTCCGGACAGGGGGACTATGGCTACACCTTC
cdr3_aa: CASSLDGSGQGDYGYTF

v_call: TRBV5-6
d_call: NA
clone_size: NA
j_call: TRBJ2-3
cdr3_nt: TGTGCCAGCAGCTTGGGGCTGGATACGCAGTATTTT
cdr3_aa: CASSLGLDTQYF

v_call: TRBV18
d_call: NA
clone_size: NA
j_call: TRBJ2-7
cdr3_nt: TGTGCCAGCTCAGGCGACAGCCTCTACGAGCAGTACTTC
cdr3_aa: CASSGDSLYEQYF

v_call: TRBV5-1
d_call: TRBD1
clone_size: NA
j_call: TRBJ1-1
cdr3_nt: TGCGCCAGCAGCTGGGGGGACAGGGATAGGGAGGAAGAAGCTTTCTTT
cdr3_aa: CASSWGDRDREEEAFF

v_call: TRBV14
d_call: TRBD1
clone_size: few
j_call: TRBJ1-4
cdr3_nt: TGTGCCAGCAGACGACAGGGGACCATTGGTGAAAAACTGTTTTTT
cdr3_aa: CASRRQGTIGEKLFF

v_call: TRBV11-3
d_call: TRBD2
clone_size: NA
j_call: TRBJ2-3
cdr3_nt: TGTGCCAGCAGCTTAAACCGGGGGGGCACAGATACGCAGTATTTT
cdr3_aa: CASSLNRGGTDTQYF

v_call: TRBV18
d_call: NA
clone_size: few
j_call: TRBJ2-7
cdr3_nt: TGTGCCAGCTCACCACCCCTAGCGAGTCGCTACGAGCAGTACTTC
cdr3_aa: CASSPPLASRYEQYF

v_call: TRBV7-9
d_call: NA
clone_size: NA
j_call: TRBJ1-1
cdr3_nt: TGTGCCAGCAGCTTAGCTACGGGTATCAACACTGAAGCTTTCTTT
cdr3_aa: CASSLATGINTEAFF

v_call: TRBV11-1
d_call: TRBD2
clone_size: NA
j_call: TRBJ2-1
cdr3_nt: TGTGCCAGCAGCACGGGACTCCCGGGGGGGCCGCAGTTCTTC
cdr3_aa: CASSTGLPGGPQFF

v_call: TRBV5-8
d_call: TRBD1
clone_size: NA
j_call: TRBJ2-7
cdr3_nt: TGTGCCAGCAGCTCCATTGACAGGGGGAACGAGCAGTACTTC
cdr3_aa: CASSSIDRGNEQYF

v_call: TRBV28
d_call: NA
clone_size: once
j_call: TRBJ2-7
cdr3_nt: TGTGCCAGCCACAGTAGGCCCTACGAGCAGTACTTC
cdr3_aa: CASHSRPYEQYF

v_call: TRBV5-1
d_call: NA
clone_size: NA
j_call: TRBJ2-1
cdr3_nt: TGCGCCAGCAGCTGGGGGACTGGCTCCTACAATGAGCAGTTCTTC
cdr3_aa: CASSWGTGSYNEQFF

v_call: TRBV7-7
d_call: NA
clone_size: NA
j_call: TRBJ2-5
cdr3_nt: TGTGCCAGCAGCTTGAAGGGGGGGGAGGAGACCCAGTACTTC
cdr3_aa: CASSLKGGEETQYF

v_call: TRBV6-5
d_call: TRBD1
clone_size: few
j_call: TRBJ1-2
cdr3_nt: TGTGCCAGCAGCTTGGGACAGGGAGGGTATGGCTACACCTTC
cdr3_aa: CASSLGQGGYGYTF

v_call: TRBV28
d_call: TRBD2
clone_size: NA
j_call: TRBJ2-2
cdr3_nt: TGTGCCGGGGGGCTAGCGGGCATGAACACCGGGGAGCTGTTTTTT
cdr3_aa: CAGGLAGMNTGELFF

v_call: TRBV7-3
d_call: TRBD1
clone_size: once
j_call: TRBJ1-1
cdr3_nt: TGTGCCAGCAGCACCACAAACAGGGGTGAAGCTTTCTTT
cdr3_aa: CASSTTNRGEAFF

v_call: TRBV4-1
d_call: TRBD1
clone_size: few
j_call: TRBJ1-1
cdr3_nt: TGCGCCAGCAGCCAAGGGCCAGGGGGCTACACTGAAGCTTTCTTT
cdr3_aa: CASSQGPGGYTEAFF

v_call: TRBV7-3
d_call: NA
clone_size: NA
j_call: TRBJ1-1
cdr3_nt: TGTGCCAGCTCCCCCGAGGGGGGGCAGAACACTGAAGCTTTCTTT
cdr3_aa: CASSPEGGQNTEAFF

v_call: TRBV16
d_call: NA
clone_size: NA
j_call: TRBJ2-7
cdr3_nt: TGTGCCAGCAGCCAATCCAGGGTCAATGGCGAGCAGTACTTC
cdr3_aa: CASSQSRVNGEQYF

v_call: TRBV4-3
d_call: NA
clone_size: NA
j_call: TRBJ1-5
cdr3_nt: TGCGCCAGCAGCCAAGATTGGGAGATCAATCAGCCCCAGCATTTT
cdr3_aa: CASSQDWEINQPQHF

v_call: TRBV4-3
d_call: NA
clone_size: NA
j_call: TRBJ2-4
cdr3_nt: TGCGCCAGCAGCCAAGATTCGAGCGCCGGGGGAAACATTCAGTACTTC
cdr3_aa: CASSQDSSAGGNIQYF

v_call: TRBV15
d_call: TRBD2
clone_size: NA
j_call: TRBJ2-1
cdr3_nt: TGTGCCACCAGCAGAGATAGGTCGAGTAGCGGGGTTACAAATGAGCAGTTCTTC
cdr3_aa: CATSRDRSSSGVTNEQFF

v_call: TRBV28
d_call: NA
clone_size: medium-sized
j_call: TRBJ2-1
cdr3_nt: TGTGCCAGCAGTTTATTGAGCTCCTACAATGAGCAGTTCTTC
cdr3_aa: CASSLLSSYNEQFF

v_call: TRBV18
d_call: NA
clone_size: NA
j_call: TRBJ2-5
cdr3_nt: TGTGCCAGCTCACCCGGGGTTCAAGAGACCCAGTACTTC
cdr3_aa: CASSPGVQETQYF

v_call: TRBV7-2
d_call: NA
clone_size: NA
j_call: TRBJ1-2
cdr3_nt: TGTGCCAGCAGCTTAGCGCGGGGTGGCTACACCTTC
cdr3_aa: CASSLARGGYTF

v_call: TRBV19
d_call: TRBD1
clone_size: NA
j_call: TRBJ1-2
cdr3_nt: TGTGCCAGTAGTCGACCTTCGGGACAGGGGGGCTATGGCTACACCTTC
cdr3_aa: CASSRPSGQGGYGYTF

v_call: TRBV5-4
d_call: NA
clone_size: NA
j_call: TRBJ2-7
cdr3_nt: TGTGCCAGCAGCTTGAGGACCGGGGGGCTGTACGAGCAGTACTTC
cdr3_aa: CASSLRTGGLYEQYF

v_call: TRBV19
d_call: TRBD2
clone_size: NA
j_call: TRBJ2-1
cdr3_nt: TGTGCCAGTAGGACGGGACTAGCGGAATACAATGAGCAGTTCTTC
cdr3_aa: CASRTGLAEYNEQFF